These 16 T cell receptor beta chains were sequenced from one sample in a study of identical twins. MiXCR was run by TCRdb on the 5' RACE reads, yielding one entry per CDR3 protein. Among approximately 590,000 distinct CDR3 sequences listed, 7.5% to 10% were seen once. The sample also formed part of further work on yellow fever vaccine responses in identical twins.

Sequencing was performed on PBMCs. These receptor sequences come from a woman between 18 and 29 years old in good health.

This clonotype was seen at least ten times. V is TRBV3-1 and J is TRBJ1-5; D might be TRBD1 (5 bases). CDR1 and CDR2 (germline): LGHDT, YNNKEL (reference sequence). V lost 3 bases and J 6 bases, leaving 9 bases between the germline ends. The CDR3 spans 13 residues. The DNA of the CDR3 is TGTGCCAGCAGCCAGGGCGGGGGTCAGCCCCAGCATTTT. It is translated as CASSQGGGQPQHF.

The chain uses TRBV5-1 and TRBJ2-7; weak D call: TRBD2 (6 bases). Trimming pared 0 bases from V and 3 bases from J, leaving 13 bases between. Germline V gives CDR1 SGHRS, CDR2 YFSETQ. The CDR3 length is 15 residues. The CDR3 region has the DNA TGCGCCAGCAGCTTGGCCTCGCGGGGAGGCTACGAGCAGTACTTC. Residues: CASSLASRGGYEQYF.

This clonotype occurred a few times. The chain links TRBV7-6 to TRBJ2-5; 9 positions agree with TRBD2. The trim removed 1 base at V and 4 bases at J, leaving 10 bases unmatched. CDR3 length equals 17 residues. CDR1 and CDR2 from the germline V gene are SGHVS and FNYEAQ. The CDR3 is CASSLVRGELAGETQYF. The CDR3 DNA is TGTGCCAGCAGCTTAGTCCGGGGAGAACTAGCGGGAGAGACCCAGTACTTC.

This clonotype turned up a few times. This likely comes from a read error, as the CDR3 has no conserved phenylalanine or tryptophan at its end. No DNA is shown, since the ends of the CDR3 on it are uncertain; the CDR3 is the one TCRdb lists. The V call is TRBV7-2, the J call TRBJ2-7; TRBD2 is taken as the D call from the table, unchecked against the DNA. With termini counted, the CDR3 has 11 amino acids. CDR1 is SGHTA, CDR2 FQGNSA, per germline. CDR3 in amino acids: CASSLNTLETR.

The table lists this clonotype with many counts. The CDR3 loop is CASSLPGTGLRHGYTF. The CDR3 coding sequence is TGTGCCAGCAGTTTACCGGGGACAGGGCTACGCCATGGCTACACCTTC. The chain has TRBV28 and TRBJ1-2, with 9 positions matching TRBD1. In germline, CDR1 is MDHEN, CDR2 SYDVKM. V lost 2 bases and J lost 6; bases outside the gene matches: 10. The CDR3 loop spans 16 amino acids.

The chain joins TRBV19 to TRBJ2-3; possible D gene TRBD1, 5 bases. Germline lookup yields CDR1 LNHDA and CDR2 SQIVND (reference sequence). The CDR3 contains 12 residues. V was clipped by 8 bases and J by 0 bases, with 6 bases between them. The CDR3 bases are TGTGCCAGTGGGGCCAGCACAGATACGCAGTATTTT. Protein sequence: CASGASTDTQYF.

Ten or more counts support this clonotype. The chain uses TRBV15 and TRBJ2-3, with TRBD1 matching 9 bases. This CDR3 is 16 amino acids long. Germline V gives CDR1 LNHNV, CDR2 YYDKDF (reference sequence). V dropped 3 bases and J dropped 2; count of bases not matched to a gene: 6. CDR3: CATSSPGQGVTDTQYF. The CDR3 coding sequence is TGTGCCACCAGCAGCCCGGGACAGGGCGTCACAGATACGCAGTATTTT.

This chain links TRBV29-1 with TRBJ2-7, with D perhaps being TRBD1 or TRBD2 (6 bases each). V shed 2 bases and J shed 3 bases, with 14 bases lying between them. Germline assignment: CDR1 SQVTM and CDR2 ANQGSEA. The CDR3 is made up of 14 amino acids. The CDR3 DNA sequence: TGCAGCGTTGAATCGGCAGGGGAGGACTACGAGCAGTACTTC. Translated: CSVESAGEDYEQYF.

The V and J genes are TRBV18 and TRBJ2-7; maybe TRBD2 (6 bases). Germline V gene data show CDR1 as KGHSH and CDR2 as LQKENI. There are 12 residues in the CDR3. V shed 2 bases and J shed 9 bases, with 11 bases lying between them. The CDR3 DNA sequence: TGTGCCAGCTCACCAGAGGGACTGGGGCAGTACTTC. This encodes CASSPEGLGQYF.

DNA of the CDR3: TGCGCCAGCAGCATCGACAACTTCCCTTCTAGCACAGATACGCAGTATTTT. The encoded protein is CASSIDNFPSSTDTQYF. This chain connects TRBV5-1 to TRBJ2-3, with D uncertain. V lost 4 bases to trimming and J lost 0 bases, with 18 bases between them. Germline CDR1 SGHRS, CDR2 YFSETQ. The CDR3 consists of 17 residues.

This clonotype was seen more than once but under ten times. The V gene is TRBV5-4, the J gene TRBJ2-7, with D uncertain. The CDR3 is 12 amino acids. The ends were cut back, 0 bases at V and 7 bases at J, with 8 bases in the middle. The germline V gene has CDR1 SGHNT and CDR2 YYREEE (reference sequence). The CDR3 coding sequence is TGTGCCAGCAGCTTGGTGATGGAAGAGCAGTACTTC. This translates into CASSLVMEEQYF.

This clonotype turned up a few times. The rearrangement links TRBV5-1 to TRBJ2-7, with 9 bases lining up with TRBD1. Germline CDR1 and CDR2: SGHRS and YFSETQ. V gave up 2 bases and J gave up 3 bases; unmatched junction bases: 6. The CDR3 is 15 residues long. The CDR3 protein is CASSLAGTGHYEQYF. DNA of the CDR3: TGCGCCAGCAGCTTAGCCGGGACAGGGCACTACGAGCAGTACTTC.

V and J are TRBV30 and TRBJ1-5, with 7 positions matching TRBD1. With V trimmed by 2 bases and J by 5 bases, 3 bases remained unmatched. The germline V gene encodes CDR1 GTSNPN and CDR2 SVGIG (reference sequence). The CDR3 covers 13 residues. CDR3 DNA sequence: TGTGCCTGGAGTATCAGGGGGGATCAGCCCCAGCATTTT. This gives the protein CAWSIRGDQPQHF. Complete variable domain (other parts from reference TRBV30 and TRBJ1-5): SQTIHQWPATLVQPVGSPLSLECTVEGTSNPNLYWYRQAAGRGLQLLFYSVGIGQISSEVPQNLSASRPQDRQFILSSKKLLLSDSGFYLCAWSIRGDQPQHFGDGTRLSIL.

This clonotype was found many times. This sequence joins TRBV7-9 and TRBJ1-6; TRBD1 agrees at 9 bases. Germline V CDR1 and CDR2: SEHNR, FQNEAQ (reference sequence). V shed 4 bases and J 6 bases; nucleotides not matched to a gene: 7. The CDR3 spans 16 residues. CDR3: CASSSRQGGTNSPLHF. In nucleotides, the CDR3 is TGTGCCAGCAGCTCCCGACAGGGGGGGACTAATTCACCCCTCCACTTT.

This clonotype was observed a handful of times. This chain uses TRBV4-3 with TRBJ2-2; possible D gene TRBD2, 6 bases. With 0 bases removed from V and 1 base from J, the gap between germline ends came to 15 bases. The CDR3 contains 18 residues. From germline, CDR1 is LGHNA and CDR2 YSLEER. The CDR3 spells CASSQDGGGGMNTGELFF. The DNA of the CDR3 is TGCGCCAGCAGCCAAGATGGTGGAGGCGGGATGAACACCGGGGAGCTGTTTTTT.

This clonotype showed up just a few times. The CDR3 nucleotides are TGCAGTGCTCAAGGTGGGCTAGCGGGATCCTACGAGCAGTACTTC. It yields the protein CSAQGGLAGSYEQYF. The chain combines TRBV20-1 with TRBJ2-7; the match to TRBD2 covers 9 bases. Losses at the gene ends were 5 bases for V and 1 base for J; bases not matched to a gene: 9. The V gene's germline CDR1 is DFQATT and CDR2 SNEGSKA (reference sequence). This CDR3 region has 15 residues.